This T cell receptor beta chain derives from a study of identical twins. Study findings and constraints: Excess sharing between twins was weaker in beta out-of-frame sequences.

All donors were healthy Caucasians. As regards this clonotype: Its antigen remains unknown.

TCRdb reanalysed the 5' RACE reads using MiXCR and keeps one entry per CDR3 protein. The sample gives some 500,000 distinct CDR3 sequences, 20% to 25% of which show up once; roughly 0.9% is in the top ten. CDR3 length: 17 residues. Per the germline V gene, CDR1 is SEHNR and CDR2 is FQNEAQ (reference sequence). With 1 base clipped from V and 0 bases from J, the junction kept 6 bases outside the gene matches. The same sample was also used in a study of T cells expressing NK-cell markers. That publication notes: Researchers report these clonotypes also headed the CD3+CD56-NKG2C+ fraction in a handful of donors.

Sequencing input: CD4+ T cells sorted from blood. The receptor was isolated from a woman aged 18-30 years in good health. The rearrangement joins TRBV7-9 to TRBJ2-7; 10 bases map to TRBD1. The CDR3 spells CASSLVWGQGSSYEQYF. CDR3 in DNA: TGTGCCAGCAGCTTAGTATGGGGACAGGGGAGCTCCTACGAGCAGTACTTC.